The 14 T cell receptor beta chains reported below all come from one sample, sequenced in a study of blood T cells in healthy people across ages. It was with a sample-barcoded 5' primer and a J-beta primer mix that a second PCR of about 6 to 12 cycles was run. TCRdb reprocessed the 5' RACE reads with MiXCR, giving one entry per CDR3 protein. The table lists about 690,000 distinct CDR3 sequences, around 41% of them singletons. The sequenced sample was blood. The source is an elderly man in good health.

Comments on this clonotype: The junction does not match germline at one end; this may be a read error. The DNA of the CDR3 is TGCACCAGCAGTAGGAGCTCCTACGAGCAGTACTTC. It yields the protein CTSSRSSYEQYF. The V and J genes are TRBV10-1 and TRBJ2-7; D not certain. Per the germline V gene, CDR1 is WNHNN and CDR2 is SYGVQD (reference sequence). This CDR3 comprises 12 residues.

The rearrangement uses TRBV18 and TRBJ1-1; maybe TRBD1 (5 bases). Germline lookup yields CDR1 KGHSH and CDR2 LQKENI. This CDR3 is built from 15 residues. The V gene lost 0 bases and the J gene lost 1 base, with 9 bases spanning the gap. CDR3 amino acids: CASSPPAGTNTEAFF. For the CDR3, the DNA is TGTGCCAGCTCACCACCGGCAGGGACGAACACTGAAGCTTTCTTT.

CDR3 amino acids: CASSLGAGWGYTF. The CDR3 nucleotides are TGTGCCAGCAGCTTAGGGGCGGGCTGGGGCTACACCTTC. The chain is built from TRBV7-2 and TRBJ1-2; no clear D gene. Trimming removed 1 base from V and 8 bases from J, with 11 bases in between. The germline V gene encodes CDR1 SGHTA and CDR2 FQGNSA. CDR3 length: 13 amino acids.

The chain links TRBV2 to TRBJ2-3; D could derive from TRBD1 or TRBD2 (5 bases each). The V end was cut by 6 bases, the J end by 0 bases, with 19 bases between. This CDR3 is 17 amino acids long. Germline V gene data show CDR1 as SNHLY and CDR2 as FYNNEI. CDR3 sequence reads: CASSRWWGSGSTDTQYF. The DNA for the CDR3 is TGTGCCAGCAGCCGATGGTGGGGCAGCGGAAGCACAGATACGCAGTATTTT.

This clonotype occurred a few times. The chain couples TRBV20-1 to TRBJ2-7; 7 positions match TRBD2. CDR1 is DFQATT and CDR2 is SNEGSKA in the germline V gene (reference sequence). Germline trimming cut 2 bases from V and 1 base from J; bases unmatched to any gene: 8. The CDR3 has 15 residues. The CDR3 reads CSARSGGGQSYEQYF. CDR3 coding DNA: TGCAGTGCTAGAAGCGGCGGGGGTCAATCCTACGAGCAGTACTTC.

About this clonotype itself: Its ends do not fully match the called genes, so a read error is possible. This chain links TRBV5-1 with TRBJ2-3; perhaps D is TRBD1 or TRBD2 (5 bases each). Per germline, CDR1 SGHRS and CDR2 YFSETQ. This CDR3 has 15 amino acids. For the CDR3, the DNA is TGCGCCAGCAGCGCCGGGACCAGCGCCACAGATGCGCAGTATTTT. The encoded protein is CASSAGTSATDAQYF.

The table lists this clonotype with a few counts. This chain joins TRBV12-1 and TRBJ2-7; the DNA was not used to check the table's D call, TRBD2. TRBV12-1 corresponds to a pseudogene. The CDR3 totals 14 residues. CDR3 DNA: TGTGCCAGCAGCAGATATGCGGGACTCGACGAGCAGTACTTC. Its translation is CASSRYAGLDEQYF.

This clonotype was counted only a few times. V is TRBV29-1 and J is TRBJ2-5; the D gene is possibly TRBD1 (6 bases). This CDR3 region has 16 residues. Germline assignment: CDR1 SQVTM and CDR2 ANQGSEA. Trimming took 1 base from V and 4 from J, leaving 19 bases between them. The CDR3 loop reads CSVEAGGRGLRETQYF. The DNA for the CDR3 is TGCAGCGTTGAAGCTGGGGGCAGGGGATTAAGAGAGACCCAGTACTTC.

V gene TRBV5-1 combines with J gene TRBJ2-4; the D is unclear. Germline CDR1 SGHRS, CDR2 YFSETQ. This CDR3 is 11 amino acids long. With 4 bases removed from V and 13 bases from J, the gap between germline ends came to 12 bases. The CDR3 loop is CASSASSQQYF. The CDR3 DNA reads TGCGCCAGCAGCGCCTCTAGTCAGCAGTACTTC. Looking up the rest from reference TRBV5-1 and TRBJ2-4 gives the full variable domain: KAGVTQTPRYLIKTRGQQVTLSCSPISGHRSVSWYQQTPGQGLQFLFEYFSETQRNKGNFPGRFSGRQFSNSRSEMNVSTLELGDSALYLCASSASSQQYFGAGTRLSVL.

Many counts were recorded for this clonotype. The chain employs TRBV6-2 or TRBV6-3 and TRBJ1-2; 7 nucleotides agree with TRBD1. This CDR3 is 14 amino acids long. The J segment lost 4 bases and the V segment lost 3 bases, leaving 5 bases of the junction unmatched. Germline assignment: CDR1 MNHEY and CDR2 SVGEGT. CDR3: CASSYPGQTYGYTF. The CDR3 bases are TGTGCCAGCAGTTATCCGGGACAGACCTATGGCTACACCTTC.

The table lists this clonotype with a count of one. The V gene is TRBV7-2, the J gene TRBJ1-4; no reliable D call. This CDR3 region has 16 residues. V lost 5 bases and J lost 2, with 15 bases in between. Germline values: CDR1 SGHTA, CDR2 FQGNSA. CDR3 in DNA: TGTGCCAGCAGCCCCGGGGTGACGGCCACTAATGAAAAACTGTTTTTT. Translation gives CASSPGVTATNEKLFF.

The genes are TRBV6-5 and TRBJ2-1, with D perhaps TRBD2 (6 bases). This CDR3 spans 17 amino acids. V was cut by 0 bases and J by 5 bases, with 17 bases left in between. Looked up from germline, CDR1 is MNHEY and CDR2 is SVGAGI. The CDR3 is CASSYSAGSKYDNEQFF. The CDR3, as DNA: TGTGCCAGCAGTTACTCGGCCGGGAGCAAATATGACAATGAGCAGTTCTTC.

CDR3 loop: CASSQDEGATNTEAFF. As DNA, the CDR3 is TGCGCCAGCAGCCAAGATGAAGGGGCGACGAACACTGAAGCTTTCTTT. The V gene is TRBV4-1, the J gene TRBJ1-1; the D gene is possibly TRBD1 (5 bases). This CDR3 spans 16 amino acids. Trimming cost V 0 bases and J 1 base, with 12 bases left between them. Germline V lookup: CDR1 MGHRA, CDR2 YSYEKL.

There are a few counts of this clonotype. This chain links TRBV27 with TRBJ2-2; tentatively, D is TRBD1 (6 bases). CDR1 and CDR2 from the germline V gene are MNHEY and SMNVEV (reference sequence). Trimming removed 5 bases from V and 6 bases from J, with 13 bases in between. The CDR3 is 14 residues long. The CDR3 DNA is TGTGCCAGCAGTCTCCCTCACAGGGCCGGGGAGCTGTTTTTT. Amino acids: CASSLPHRAGELFF.